This T cell receptor (beta chain) appears in the sequencing data of a study of shared clonotypes between healthy human individuals (dated by TCRdb to the early 2020s). With respect to the entire study: Three men and a couple of women, aged 18 to 49 years, made up the cohort. Per donor, three plates each were used for CD4 naive and CD4 memory, two for CD8 naive, and one for CD8 memory. Blood TCR repertoires of roughly 5 healthy adults were deeply sequenced to estimate repertoire size and the extent of clonotype sharing between individuals. Libraries were prepared and TCR repertoires were sequenced by different laboratories using diverse techniques, in order to increase sequencing depth and limit assay-specific biases. Each donor's leukapheresis produced roughly between roughly 0.85 and 10 billion PBMCs. The study at large found these results: Larger estimated clonotype richness was generally found for naive subsets than for memory subsets. Sampling was restricted to blood, and TCR repertoires in tissues likely differ from the TCR repertoires found in blood. The genetic and exposure-history diversity represented was limited by the small number of donors. Rarefaction of sorted-subset datasets indicated incomplete sequencing despite the large sequencing depth. Compared with non-shared clonotypes, clonotypes shared by all four sorted-subset donors had higher generation probabilities. About 4.5% of naive CD4, 3% to 3.5% of naive CD8, about 2.1% of memory CD4, and more than 0.35% of memory CD8 clonotypes were shared across a few donors. Pairwise subsampling led to the expectation that sequencing depth would affect the degree of clonotype sharing among donors.

CDR1 and CDR2 were assigned from the germline V gene as MGHRA and YSYEKL. The CDR3 contains 15 residues, cysteine and phenylalanine counted. Here the CDR3 DNA is all that survives: 45 bases in frame from base 1. Trimming costs V 1 base and J 1 base, and their ends lie 11 bases apart. Donors were healthy HIV-negative adults with no recently reported acute infections or vaccinations. Only Caucasian adults living in Nashville, Tennessee, USA were represented among the donors. CD4+ T cells were enriched through magnetic negative selection, after which naive cells were positively selected on CD45RA and the remaining negative fraction served as the memory subset. Blood was obtained by leukapheresis, after which PBMCs were separated by Ficoll-Histopaque density gradient centrifugation and cryopreserved in liquid nitrogen vapor phase. Analytical flow cytometry was used to check the purity and quantity of each magnetically sorted T cell population. Genomic DNA was isolated from every sorted fraction and measured by UV absorbance on a Nanodrop 2000c.

Using the deep immunoSEQ assay, TCR CDR3 regions were amplified from genomic DNA by multiplex PCR. For each cell subset, the extracted genomic DNA was distributed evenly across all wells of several immunoSEQ 96-well plates, and each plate served as one replicate. For sorted subsets, each replicate PCR was loaded with approximately 190 ng genomic DNA, equivalent to some 27,000 T cell genomes. Purified libraries were measured with a Qubit 3.0 fluorometer, size-checked on a Bioanalyzer 2100, and measured again with the KAPA Library Quantification kit. Each immunoSEQ 96-well plate was sequenced on its own single-read 150-cycle Illumina NextSeq 550 flow cell. As for the authors' bioinformatics: The immunoSEQ output contained only junctional sequences without quality scores, so filtering could not match that applied to full-length reads. To assign V/J genes and CDR3, sequences were annotated against IMGT germline references using PyIR, a Python wrapper for IgBLAST v1.9. Reads with weak V/J assignments (E-value above 1e-6), missing CDR3, stop codons, out-of-frame junctions, or ambiguous translated residues were removed. V3J clonotypes were defined as sequences sharing the same inferred V gene, J gene, and CDR3 amino acid sequence. The percentage overlap between two repertoires was calculated by dividing the number of shared unique clonotypes by the size of the smaller repertoire. Richness of each repertoire was evaluated using RTK rarefaction, the Chao1 estimator, and Recon v2.1 estimates of unobserved clonotypes. For all TCRbeta clonotypes obtained by the gDNA method from four donors, generation probabilities were computed with OLGA. TCRdb stores this immuneACCESS table with in-frame sequences only. Part of the clones is absent; in the studies checked, under half of the shortfall reflects unresolved V genes, and no reason is known for the rest. For V, J and clone size, that table is used; D and trimming come from the DNA. The sample table lists over a million clones, approximately 70% of them with a count of one. The ten largest clones add up to roughly 1.5% of the sample.

This clone appeared a few times. This clone's antigen is unknown. No base quality values were provided; no much bigger clone lies one nucleotide off. Specimen: memory CD4+ T cells sorted from blood. In the paper's terms, the cell subset or site label means: CD45RA-negative fraction. This clonotype originated in a man aged 18 to 29 in good health. The V and J segments used are TRBV4-1 and TRBJ2-7; D gene: possibly TRBD1, on 6 matching bases. The CDR3 reads as follows: CASSQGGRGSYEQYF. The DNA sequence is TGCGCCAGCAGCCAAGGGGGGCGAGGATCCTACGAGCAGTACTTC.